Given below is one TCR beta chain in context. The sample belongs to a study of blood T cells in healthy people across ages. About the study: About one barcoded beta molecule was captured per two T cells (by template switching).

J lost 12 bases, V lost 5 bases, and 16 bases had no gene match. The CDR3 consists of 16 residues. CDR1 is GTSNPN and CDR2 is SVGIG in the germline V gene (reference sequence). Primers used in a second PCR of roughly 6 to 11 cycles were a sample-barcoded 5' primer and a J-beta primer mix. Each sample yielded at least 2.5 million CDR3-containing paired-end reads. TCRdb used MiXCR to reprocess the 5' RACE reads, holding one entry per CDR3 protein. The sample shows 500,000 to 700,000 distinct CDR3 sequences, about 30% of them seen only once. Healthy individuals of Caucasian origin from Russia, aged about 6 to 100, served as donors.

This chain uses TRBV30 with TRBJ2-1; 13 bases are a match to TRBD2. Sequencing input: blood. The sequence derives from a woman of 80 years or more in good health. The CDR3 protein is CAWAPRTSGGRGGQFF. For the CDR3, the DNA is TGTGCCTGGGCTCCTAGGACTAGCGGGGGCCGAGGGGGGCAGTTCTTC.